This T cell receptor beta chain stems from a study of T cell responses to AZD1222 COVID-19 vaccine. General observations from the study: A mostly white British donor set with more females was recruited, and clonal diversity was possibly underestimated. The study found vaccine-associated CD4 TCRs spanning spike, dominant at 160-218 and 743-854.

CDR3 length: 12 amino acids. V lost 6 bases, J lost 6 bases, and 9 bases lay in between. Germline CDR1 MNHEY, CDR2 SMNVEV (reference sequence). The table came from immunoSEQ multiplex PCR; TCRdb's copy has only in-frame clones and leaves some out. The sample contains roughly 140,000 clones, approximately 86% of which appear only once. This clone was detected once. What it binds is not known. The receptor was derived from an adult in good health. The chain couples TRBV27 to TRBJ1-5, with TRBD1 as a possible D gene (6 bases). The specimen was peripheral blood, collected on day 0 of AZD1222 vaccination. The CDR3 region has the DNA TGTGCCAGCAGACAGGGCCGTCAGCCCCAGCATTTT. Its translation: CASRQGRQPQHF.